This T cell receptor beta chain came from a study of OX40 agonist ivuxolimab in advanced cancers. Here immunoSEQ multiplex PCR was the method, and the copy in TCRdb shows in-frame clones only, minus some. The table lists over 60,000 clones, 84% of them singletons, with around 2.1% in the top ten. V lost 4 bases and J 7 bases, leaving 22 bases between the germline ends. Germline CDR1 is MDHEN and CDR2 is SYDVKM. The CDR3 is 16 amino acids. This chain connects TRBV28 to TRBJ1-2; D is perhaps TRBD1 (5 bases). This specimen was CD4+ or CD8+ T cells sorted from blood, taken in a trial of the OX40 agonist ivuxolimab. This sequence originates from an adult with an advanced solid tumor such as melanoma, head and neck, liver or kidney cancer. The CDR3 is CASSSLRGLPQGGYTF. In DNA, the CDR3 is TGTGCCAGCAGTTCCCTCCGTGGACTCCCCCAGGGTGGCTACACCTTC.